This TCR beta chain was identified during a study of identical twins. V was pared by 0 bases and J by 4 bases, with 9 bases of the junction left unmatched. The CDR3 is 15 residues long. Germline loops: CDR1 DFQATT, CDR2 SNEGSKA (reference sequence). This clonotype was seen a handful of times. Its antigen is as yet unknown. The study, taken as a whole, reports: Modelling underestimated the level of out-of-frame TCR alpha sharing observed in monozygotic twins. Insertions were reduced in abundant cord blood beta clonotypes but not in memory repertoires.

Addition of a universal primer site occurred through template switching, and cDNA carried unique molecular identifiers. TCRdb recomputed calls from the 5' RACE reads with MiXCR, one row per CDR3 protein. The data show hundreds of thousands of distinct CDR3 sequences, 12% seen once. The same data also went into a second study, on yellow fever vaccine responses in identical twins. That report adds: Twins reportedly showed a vaccine T cell response that seemed partly convergent and partly personalized.

The clonotype was recovered from a woman under 30 in good health. The chain employs TRBV20-1 and TRBJ2-7; 7 positions match TRBD2. Sequencing was carried out using PBMCs. The CDR3 DNA reads as TGCAGTGCTAGAGATCCCATTGCTAGCGGATACGAGCAGTACGTC. Its protein is CSARDPIASGYEQYV.